The clone carrying this T cell receptor beta chain was seen just once. Its specificity is not known. This sample stems from a study of post-analysis software for immune sequencing data. Study-wide results and caveats: Normalized Chao1 diversity was significantly lower in multiple sclerosis patients than in controls. Under F measure analysis, samples from one preparation batch co-clustered strongly. Controls showed lower frequencies than patients for roughly five TRBV segments, and TRBV5-6, TRBV5-1 and TRBV20-1 were among these.

The CDR3 totals 16 residues. V dropped 6 bases and J dropped 1 base, with 13 bases sitting between them. From germline, CDR1 is LNHNV and CDR2 YYDKDF (reference sequence). cDNA libraries of TCR beta carried unique molecular identifiers. Each sample of roughly 1 to 11 million input T cells yielded about 500,000 cDNA molecules, so each molecule approximated one T cell. TCRdb analysed the PCR reads with MiXCR anew, one entry per CDR3 protein. In the table there are roughly 670,000 distinct CDR3 sequences, 55% to 70% of which are singletons. The TCR was taken from a girl aged 2 to 10 with multiple sclerosis. The chain combines TRBV15 with TRBJ2-6; a weak D match, TRBD1 (5 bases). Source material: blood. The CDR3 region has the DNA TGTGCCACCAGTAACTCCCAGGGTTCTGGGGCCAACGTCCTGACTTTC. As protein: CATSNSQGSGANVLTF.